Only a few counts were recorded for the clone carrying this T cell receptor (beta chain). CDR1 LNHDA and CDR2 SQIVND come from the germline V gene (reference sequence). Trimming removed 0 bases from V and 6 bases from J, with 22 bases in between. The CDR3 is made up of 18 amino acids. Clones were read by immunoSEQ multiplex PCR, and TCRdb kept only the in-frame ones, dropping some. The sample lists 650 to 800 clones, roughly 19% occurring once. This entry is derived from a study of sequential checkpoint blockade in melanoma. Treatment meaning: randomized to nivolumab then ipilimumab (arm A) or the reverse (arm B).

This TCR came from a human donor with melanoma. The chain combines TRBV19 with TRBJ2-3; D is possibly TRBD2 (6 bases). The sample consisted of tumor tissue (inferred from file names), taken from a patient given nivolumab and ipilimumab in sequence. Here the CDR3 reads CASSIDYRGGRRSDTQYF. In nucleotides, the CDR3 is TGTGCCAGTAGTATAGACTATAGGGGAGGCCGTAGGTCCGATACGCAGTATTTT. Full variable domain (missing parts from reference TRBV19 and TRBJ2-3): DGGITQSPKYLFRKEGQNVTLSCEQNLNHDAMYWYRQDPGQGLRLIYYSQIVNDFQKGDIAEGYSVSREKKESFPLTVTSAQKNPTAFYLCASSIDYRGGRRSDTQYFGPGTRLTVL.